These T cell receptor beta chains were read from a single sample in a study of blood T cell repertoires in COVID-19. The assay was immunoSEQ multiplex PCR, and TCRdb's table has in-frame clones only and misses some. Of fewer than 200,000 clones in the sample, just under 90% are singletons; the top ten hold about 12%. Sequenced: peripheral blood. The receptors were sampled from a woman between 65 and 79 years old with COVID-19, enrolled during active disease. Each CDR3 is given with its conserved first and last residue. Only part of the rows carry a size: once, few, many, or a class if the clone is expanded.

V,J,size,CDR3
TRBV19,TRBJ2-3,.,CASTGGGDGDTQYF
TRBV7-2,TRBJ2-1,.,CASSLDSASGREQFF
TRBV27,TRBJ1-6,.,CASSLKPNSSPLHF
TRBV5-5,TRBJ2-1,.,CASSLLGRNEQFF
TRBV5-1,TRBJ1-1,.,CASSRDRGRTEAFF
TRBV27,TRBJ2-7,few,CASNLEWTGAYEQYF
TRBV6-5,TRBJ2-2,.,CASSYSLSTGELFF
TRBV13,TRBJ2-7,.,CASSLLQGGAYEQYF
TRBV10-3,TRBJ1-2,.,CAISESPVAGAGGYTF
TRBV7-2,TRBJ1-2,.,CASSLVRGDYGYTF
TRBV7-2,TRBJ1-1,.,CASSLGGSQNTEAFF
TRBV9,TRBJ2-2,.,CASRTLQGTGELFF
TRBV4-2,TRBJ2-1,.,CASSQGQSYNEQFF
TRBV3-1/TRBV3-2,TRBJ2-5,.,CASSQKFGETQYF
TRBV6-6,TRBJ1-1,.,CASLPGITEAFF
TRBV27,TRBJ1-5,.,CASSGQGGQPQHF
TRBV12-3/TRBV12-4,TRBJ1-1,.,CASSPGQTEAFF
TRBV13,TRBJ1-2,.,CASSSTGSGYTF
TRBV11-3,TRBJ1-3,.,CASSNRYRGRDVGNTIYF
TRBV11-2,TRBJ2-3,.,CASRELAGADTQYF
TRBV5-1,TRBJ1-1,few,CASSLVLTGQANTEAFF
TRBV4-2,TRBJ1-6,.,CASSQGQGMTPLHF
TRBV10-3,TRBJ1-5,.,CAISENTTGISNQPQHF
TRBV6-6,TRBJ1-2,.,CASSKHRGRDYGYTF
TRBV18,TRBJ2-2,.,CASSPRSQLNTGELFF
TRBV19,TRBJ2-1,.,CASRLAGGGNEQFF
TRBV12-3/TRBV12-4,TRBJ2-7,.,CASNRGTYEQYF
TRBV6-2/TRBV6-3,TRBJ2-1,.,CASSTGQGAGNEQFF
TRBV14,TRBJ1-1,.,CASSQDWTEAFF
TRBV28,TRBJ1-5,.,CASSPTGTGFNQPQHF
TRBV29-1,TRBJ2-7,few,CSVESGAYEQYF
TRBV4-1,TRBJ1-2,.,CASSQDTGLGGYTF
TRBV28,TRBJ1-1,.,CASSLGRMSEAFF
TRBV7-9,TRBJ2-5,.,CASSFHRDAETQYF
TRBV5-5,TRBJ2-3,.,CASTHSGRTTDTQYF
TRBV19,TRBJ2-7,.,CASSIEASGSLSYEQYF
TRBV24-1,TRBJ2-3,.,CATSAPSGIFDTQYF
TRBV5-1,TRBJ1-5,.,CASSPEGGATQPQHF
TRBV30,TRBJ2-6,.,CAWSDNRVSGANVLTF
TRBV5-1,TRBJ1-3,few,CASSWTGEGNTIYF